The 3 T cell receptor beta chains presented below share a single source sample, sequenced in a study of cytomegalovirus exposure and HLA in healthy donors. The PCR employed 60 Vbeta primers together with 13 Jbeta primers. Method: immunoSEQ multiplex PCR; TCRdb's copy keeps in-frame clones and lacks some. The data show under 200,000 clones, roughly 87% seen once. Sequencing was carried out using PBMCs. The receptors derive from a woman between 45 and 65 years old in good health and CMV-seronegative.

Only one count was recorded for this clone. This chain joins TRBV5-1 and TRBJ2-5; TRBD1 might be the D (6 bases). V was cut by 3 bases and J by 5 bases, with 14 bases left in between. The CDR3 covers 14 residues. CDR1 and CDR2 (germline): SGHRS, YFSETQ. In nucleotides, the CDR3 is TGCGCCAGCAGCTCACAGGGCCAAGGGGAGACCCAGTACTTC. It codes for CASSSQGQGETQYF.

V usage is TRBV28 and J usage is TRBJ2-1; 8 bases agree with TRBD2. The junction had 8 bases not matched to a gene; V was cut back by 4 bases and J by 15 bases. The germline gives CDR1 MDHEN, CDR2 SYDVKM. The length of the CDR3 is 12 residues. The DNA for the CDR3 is TGTGCCAGCAGTTCTACTAGCGGAGCTGGGTTCTTC. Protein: CASSSTSGAGFF.

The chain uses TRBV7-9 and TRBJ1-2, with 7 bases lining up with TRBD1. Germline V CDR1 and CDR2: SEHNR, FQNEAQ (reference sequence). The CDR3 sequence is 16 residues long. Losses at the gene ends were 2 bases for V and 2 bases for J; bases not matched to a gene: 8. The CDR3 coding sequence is TGTGCCAGCAGCTTAAGTATCCAGGACAGGAACTATGGCTACACCTTC. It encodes CASSLSIQDRNYGYTF.